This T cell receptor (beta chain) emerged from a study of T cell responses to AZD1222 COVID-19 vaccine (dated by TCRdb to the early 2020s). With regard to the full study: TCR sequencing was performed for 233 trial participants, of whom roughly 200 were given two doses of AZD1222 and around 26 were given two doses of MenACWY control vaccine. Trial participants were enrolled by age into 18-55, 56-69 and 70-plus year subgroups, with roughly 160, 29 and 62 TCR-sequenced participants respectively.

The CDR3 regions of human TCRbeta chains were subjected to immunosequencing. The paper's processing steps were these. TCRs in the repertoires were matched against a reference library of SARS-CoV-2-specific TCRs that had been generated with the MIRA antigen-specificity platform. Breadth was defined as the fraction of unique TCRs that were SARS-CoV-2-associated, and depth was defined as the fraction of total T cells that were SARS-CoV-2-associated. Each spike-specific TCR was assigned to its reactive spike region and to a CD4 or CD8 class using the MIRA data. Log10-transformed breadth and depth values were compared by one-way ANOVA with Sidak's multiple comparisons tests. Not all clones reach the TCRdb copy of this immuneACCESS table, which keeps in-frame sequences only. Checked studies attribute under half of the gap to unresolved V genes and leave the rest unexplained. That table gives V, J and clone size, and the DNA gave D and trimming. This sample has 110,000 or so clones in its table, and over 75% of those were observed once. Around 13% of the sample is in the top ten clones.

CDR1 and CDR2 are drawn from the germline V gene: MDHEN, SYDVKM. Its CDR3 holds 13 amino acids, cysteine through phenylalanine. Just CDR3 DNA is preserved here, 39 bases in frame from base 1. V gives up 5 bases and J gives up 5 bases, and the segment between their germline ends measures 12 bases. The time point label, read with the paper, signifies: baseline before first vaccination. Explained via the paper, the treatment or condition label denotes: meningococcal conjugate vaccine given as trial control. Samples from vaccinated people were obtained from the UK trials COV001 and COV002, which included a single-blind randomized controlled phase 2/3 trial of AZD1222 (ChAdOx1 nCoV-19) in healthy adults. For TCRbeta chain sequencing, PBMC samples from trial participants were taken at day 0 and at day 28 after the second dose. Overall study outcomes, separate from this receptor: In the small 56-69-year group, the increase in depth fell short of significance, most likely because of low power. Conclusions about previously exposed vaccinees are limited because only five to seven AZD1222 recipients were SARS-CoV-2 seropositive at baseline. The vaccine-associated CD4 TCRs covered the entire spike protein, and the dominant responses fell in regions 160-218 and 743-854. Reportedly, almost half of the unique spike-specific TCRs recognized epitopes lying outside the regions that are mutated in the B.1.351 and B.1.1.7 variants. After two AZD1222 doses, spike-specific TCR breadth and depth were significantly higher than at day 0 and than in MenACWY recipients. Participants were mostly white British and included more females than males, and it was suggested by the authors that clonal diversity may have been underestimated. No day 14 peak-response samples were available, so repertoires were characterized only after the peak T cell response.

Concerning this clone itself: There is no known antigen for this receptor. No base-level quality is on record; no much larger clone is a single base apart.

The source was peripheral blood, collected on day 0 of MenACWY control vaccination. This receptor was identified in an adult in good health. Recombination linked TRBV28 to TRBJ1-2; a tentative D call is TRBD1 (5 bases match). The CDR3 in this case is CASSRERGYGYTF. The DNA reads TGTGCCAGCAGTCGGGAGAGGGGATATGGCTACACCTTC.